This T cell receptor (beta chain) was profiled in a study of PD-1 blockade in classical Hodgkin lymphoma. TCRdb keeps only in-frame clones here, not all; method: immunoSEQ multiplex PCR. The data contain about 93,000 clones, 85% to 95% of them singletons. On this clone itself: Its antigen is as yet unknown.

Every patient was affected by relapse after autologous stem cell transplantation, while exposure to brentuximab vedotin was not uniform. Study-level findings and limits: It was CD4+ TCR diversity, not CD8+, that rose significantly by C4D1. Baseline diversity resembling that of newly diagnosed patients was seen in complete responders. Exclusion was the outcome for patients who began nivolumab under 1 year after ASCT.

Germline CDR1 MNHEY, CDR2 SMNVEV (reference sequence). With 7 bases clipped from V and 0 bases from J, the junction kept 4 bases outside the gene matches. The CDR3 loop spans 15 amino acids. The V call is TRBV27, the J call TRBJ2-1, with 9 positions matching TRBD2. The material was peripheral blood mononuclear cells (PBMCs), obtained before the second cycle of nivolumab. This receptor was identified in a human donor with classical Hodgkin lymphoma. The CDR3 spells CASTAGGSSYNEQFF. Here the CDR3 DNA reads TGTGCCAGCACCGCGGGAGGGAGCTCCTACAATGAGCAGTTCTTC.